This T cell receptor (beta chain) was sequenced in a study of technical replicates of blood from a handful of donors. V lost 0 bases and J 3 bases, leaving 13 bases between the germline ends. From germline, CDR1 is SGDLS and CDR2 YYNGEE. This CDR3 has 15 amino acids. Clones were read by immunoSEQ multiplex PCR, and TCRdb kept only the in-frame ones, dropping some. Counted here are approximately 90,000 clones, 95% occurring once; the ten biggest clones make up roughly 0.28%. The chain carries TRBV9 and TRBJ2-7; perhaps TRBD1 as D (6 bases). Sequencing input: T cells isolated from PBMCs. The origin of this receptor is a human donor in good health. The CDR3 reads CASSVAGDRLYEQYF. CDR3 DNA sequence: TGTGCCAGCAGCGTAGCAGGGGACCGACTCTACGAGCAGTACTTC. Full variable domain (outside the CDR3, taken from reference TRBV9 and TRBJ2-7): DSGVTQTPKHLITATGQRVTLRCSPRSGDLSVYWYQQSLDQGLQFLIQYYNGEERAKGNILERFSAQQFPDLHSELNLSSLELGDSALYFCASSVAGDRLYEQYFGPGTRLTVT.